The 29 T cell receptor beta chains listed next were all sequenced from one sample in a study of persistence of HIV-infected CD4 T cells. No antigen has been assigned to these receptors. The immunoSEQ assay was version 4, run in survey mode. This table comes from immunoSEQ multiplex PCR, and its TCRdb copy is limited to in-frame clones, with some not included. The sample contains 35,000 to 45,000 clones, about nine tenths of which appear only once. This nonspecific control used anti-CD3/anti-CD28 bead stimulation of CD4+ T cells. CD4+ T cells upregulating both CD40 ligand and CD69 were sorted as responding cells. The source material was CD4+ T cells sorted from PBMCs after approximately 19-hour stimulation, sampled from a patient who received antiretroviral therapy. These receptors all come from an adult man with HIV who was CMV-seropositive.

This clone has only one observation. The chain has TRBV30 and TRBJ2-5, with 8 positions matching TRBD1. J was trimmed by 5 bases and V by 5 bases; bases with no gene match: 10. The CDR3 loop spans 14 amino acids. From germline, CDR1 is GTSNPN and CDR2 SVGIG (reference sequence). The CDR3 is CAWGGRQGAETQYF. The CDR3 DNA reads as TGTGCCTGGGGGGGGAGGCAGGGGGCTGAGACCCAGTACTTC.

The V gene is TRBV6-4, the J gene TRBJ2-2, with 7 bases identical to TRBD1. This CDR3 contains 16 residues. J was trimmed by 5 bases and V by 4 bases; bases with no gene match: 10. Looked up from germline, CDR1 is MRHNA and CDR2 is SNTAGT. CDR3 coding DNA: TGTGCCAGCAGTGTTGGGACAGCCAGGGGGACCGGGGAGCTGTTTTTT. Residues: CASSVGTARGTGELFF.

The V call is TRBV6-5, the J call TRBJ1-5; tentatively, D is TRBD1 (5 bases). The CDR3 sequence is 14 residues long. Germline loops: CDR1 MNHEY, CDR2 SVGAGI. V shed 2 bases and J shed 2 bases, with 7 bases lying between them. CDR3 coding DNA: TGTGCCAGCAGTTACAGGGGTGGCAATCAGCCCCAGCATTTT. It translates to CASSYRGGNQPQHF.

This clone is medium-sized (0.01 to 0.1%) in the sample. Other DNA sequences within the sample encode an identical CDR3. The V gene is TRBV5-1, the J gene TRBJ1-3; no firm D call. The CDR3 is 15 amino acids. CDR1 is SGHRS and CDR2 is YFSETQ in the germline V gene. Trimming stripped 0 bases from V and 0 bases from J, with 7 bases between. The DNA for the CDR3 is TGCGCCAGCAGCTTGGACGGCGGCTCTGGAAACACCATATATTTT. Protein product: CASSLDGGSGNTIYF.

This chain links TRBV5-1 with TRBJ1-1; D is unclear. The CDR3 spans 14 residues. Trimming took 0 bases from V and 4 from J, leaving 10 bases between them. The germline V gene encodes CDR1 SGHRS and CDR2 YFSETQ. CDR3 nucleotides: TGCGCCAGCAGCTTGGACGGGTTAGGCACTGAAGCTTTCTTT. It codes for CASSLDGLGTEAFF.

This clone is a singleton in its sample. The chain combines TRBV24-1 with TRBJ2-3; perhaps TRBD2 as D (5 bases). The CDR3 runs to 14 residues. CDR1 and CDR2 (germline): KGHDR, SFDVKD. V lost 5 bases, J lost 5 bases, and 13 bases lay in between. The CDR3 region is CATSGERIGDTQYF. Written as DNA, the CDR3 is TGTGCCACCAGTGGGGAGAGAATTGGAGATACGCAGTATTTT.

The V call is TRBV3-1 (or the pseudogene TRBV3-2), the J call TRBJ1-4; no clear D gene. CDR3 length: 14 residues. Trimming took off 2 bases at V and 7 bases at J, with 11 bases between the two ends. Germline CDR1 reads LGHDT; CDR2 reads YNNKEL (reference sequence). CDR3 coding DNA: TGTGCCAGCAGCCAACAACTCCGGGGTGAAAAACTGTTTTTT. It yields the protein CASSQQLRGEKLFF.

The chain employs TRBV18 and TRBJ1-5, with 9 bases fitting TRBD1. The CDR3 has 14 amino acids. Germline trimming cut 4 bases from V and 11 bases from J; bases unmatched to any gene: 9. CDR1 and CDR2 from the germline V gene are KGHSH and LQKENI. CDR3 nucleotides: TGTGCCAGCTCACAGACAGGGGGGATTGAGGCCCAGCATTTT. Translating gives CASSQTGGIEAQHF.

The chain joins TRBV27 to TRBJ1-1; D call uncertain. Per germline, CDR1 MNHEY and CDR2 SMNVEV (reference sequence). This CDR3 contains 14 residues. V gave up 3 bases and J gave up 2 bases, with 10 bases separating them. CDR3 sequence: CASSLGNRNTEAFF. CDR3 coding DNA: TGTGCCAGCAGTTTGGGCAACAGAAACACTGAAGCTTTCTTT.

J is TRBJ2-1 and V is TRBV9; TRBD2 is a possible D gene (6 bases). The germline V and J ends were trimmed by 0 bases and 8 bases, with 18 bases remaining between them. Germline V gene sequence: CDR1 SGDLS, CDR2 YYNGEE. CDR3 size: 16 residues. The CDR3 DNA is TGTGCCAGCAGCGTAGGGATTGGGGGGATCTTGGATGAGCAGTTCTTC. Its protein is CASSVGIGGILDEQFF.

The chain uses TRBV19 and TRBJ1-1; D is undetermined. The CDR3 totals 14 residues. Germline V gene data show CDR1 as LNHDA and CDR2 as SQIVND (reference sequence). Trimming removed 0 bases from V and 6 bases from J, with 11 bases in between. Here the CDR3 reads CASSIDLQSSEAFF. The CDR3 DNA sequence: TGTGCCAGTAGTATAGATCTCCAGAGTTCTGAAGCTTTCTTT. Full variable domain (outside the CDR3, taken from reference TRBV19 and TRBJ1-1): DGGITQSPKYLFRKEGQNVTLSCEQNLNHDAMYWYRQDPGQGLRLIYYSQIVNDFQKGDIAEGYSVSREKKESFPLTVTSAQKNPTAFYLCASSIDLQSSEAFFGQGTRLTVV.

J is TRBJ1-2 and V is TRBV29-1; D is undetermined. The CDR3 runs 13 residues. V lost 3 bases to trimming and J lost 4 bases, with 12 bases between them. Germline loops: CDR1 SQVTM, CDR2 ANQGSEA. The DNA of the CDR3 is TGCAGCGTTGAGGTTGCCGCCCTCTATGGCTACACCTTC. It is translated as CSVEVAALYGYTF.

V is TRBV28 and J is TRBJ1-4; D is perhaps TRBD1 (6 bases). Trimming pared 7 bases from V and 7 bases from J, leaving 22 bases between. Germline CDR1 reads MDHEN; CDR2 reads SYDVKM. The CDR3 covers 16 residues. In DNA, the CDR3 is TGTGCCAGCACCAGGGGAAGGGGTGGGGGTACTGAAAAACTGTTTTTT. Its protein product is CASTRGRGGGTEKLFF.

This clone was found once. V usage is TRBV2 and J usage is TRBJ1-1; 11 nucleotides line up with TRBD1. V lost 6 bases and J lost 2; bases outside the gene matches: 2. The germline CDR1 and CDR2 sequences are SNHLY and FYNNEI. The CDR3 length is 14 residues. CDR3 sequence (DNA): TGTGCCAGCAGGGGACAGGGGGTAAACACTGAAGCTTTCTTT. Protein product: CASRGQGVNTEAFF. The full variable domain, completed using reference TRBV2 and TRBJ1-1, is EPEVTQTPSHQVTQMGQEVILRCVPISNHLYFYWYRQILGQKVEFLVSFYNNEISEKSEIFDDQFSVERPDGSNFTLKIRSTKLEDSAMYFCASRGQGVNTEAFFGQGTRLTVV.

This chain links TRBV10-2 with TRBJ1-1; D gene ambiguous. The CDR3 loop spans 12 amino acids. Germline-derived CDR1 and CDR2 are WSHSY and SAAADI. V gave up 5 bases and J gave up 5 bases, with 9 bases separating them. Here the CDR3 DNA reads TGCGCCAGCAGTCCCGCCGGGACTGAAGCTTTCTTT. It specifies CASSPAGTEAFF.

CDR3 in amino acids: CATSRDRATNEKLFF. The CDR3 nucleotides read TGTGCCACCAGCAGAGACAGGGCAACTAATGAAAAACTGTTTTTT. The genes are TRBV15 and TRBJ1-4; D possibly corresponds to TRBD1 (5 bases). This CDR3 contains 15 residues. The ends were cut back, 0 bases at V and 0 bases at J, with 5 bases in the middle. In germline, CDR1 is LNHNV, CDR2 YYDKDF (reference sequence).

This chain uses TRBV9 with TRBJ2-1; D might be TRBD2 (7 bases). V was pared by 3 bases and J by 8 bases, with 15 bases between. The CDR3 contains 14 residues. Germline CDR1 is SGDLS and CDR2 is YYNGEE. The CDR3 sequence is CASSAGGQGYEQFF. The CDR3 DNA is TGTGCCAGCAGCGCCGGGGGGCAGGGGTATGAGCAGTTCTTC.

V and J are TRBV6-5 and TRBJ1-4; 7 bases agree with TRBD1. J lost 7 bases, V lost 6 bases, and 11 bases had no gene match. This CDR3 spans 15 amino acids. Germline V lookup: CDR1 MNHEY, CDR2 SVGAGI. The CDR3 loop reads CASRPTGNGGEKLFF. The CDR3 nucleotides are TGTGCCAGCAGACCGACAGGGAACGGGGGTGAAAAACTGTTTTTT.

This clone has only one observation. This rearrangement joins TRBV3-1 (or the pseudogene TRBV3-2) to TRBJ2-1; 7 nucleotides match TRBD2. The CDR3 spans 15 residues. With 0 bases clipped from V and 10 bases from J, the junction kept 9 bases outside the gene matches. Germline V gene lookup returns CDR1 LGHDT and CDR2 YNNKEL (reference sequence). In DNA, the CDR3 is TGTGCCAGCAGCCAAGAACTATTTAGCGGGCTGGAGCAGTTCTTC. Protein: CASSQELFSGLEQFF.

The sample holds one count of this clone. The V call is TRBV27, the J call TRBJ1-1; tentatively, D is TRBD1 (5 bases). CDR3 length: 14 amino acids. V was trimmed by 2 bases and J by 1 base, leaving 8 bases between them. Germline assignment: CDR1 MNHEY and CDR2 SMNVEV (reference sequence). The CDR3 here is CASSLRQSNTEAFF. As DNA, the CDR3 is TGTGCCAGCAGTTTACGACAGTCGAACACTGAAGCTTTCTTT.

The CDR3 loop is CATSDFSQGIGTGELFF. Here the CDR3 DNA reads TGTGCCACCAGTGATTTTAGCCAGGGGATAGGTACCGGGGAGCTGTTTTTT. This chain links TRBV24-1 with TRBJ2-2; TRBD1 is a possible D gene (6 bases). V shed 1 base and J shed 5 bases, with 16 bases lying between them. Per germline, CDR1 KGHDR and CDR2 SFDVKD. This CDR3 region has 17 residues.

The rearrangement uses TRBV6-1 and TRBJ1-5; D ambiguous. Germline CDR1 MNHNS, CDR2 SASEGT. Trimming left V 0 bases short and J 0 bases short, with 12 bases between. CDR3 size: 17 residues. The CDR3 region has the DNA TGTGCCAGCAGTGAAGCCCCCCGGCAGGCTAGCAATCAGCCCCAGCATTTT. It yields the protein CASSEAPRQASNQPQHF.

The genes are TRBV6-1 and TRBJ2-7; the D call may be TRBD1 or TRBD2 (5 bases each). In germline, CDR1 is MNHNS, CDR2 SASEGT. The CDR3 extends over 15 amino acids. The V gene lost 1 base and the J gene lost 2 bases, with 12 bases spanning the gap. CDR3 protein: CASSEVWGKAYEQYF. The CDR3 region has the DNA TGTGCCAGCAGTGAAGTGTGGGGGAAGGCCTACGAGCAGTACTTC.

The genes are TRBV6-1 and TRBJ1-1; no clear D. This CDR3 spans 17 amino acids. Trimming removed 2 bases from V and 0 bases from J, with 16 bases in between. Germline CDR1 is MNHNS and CDR2 is SASEGT. The chain's CDR3 is CASSERGSLLMNTEAFF. The CDR3 region has the DNA TGTGCCAGCAGTGAACGGGGAAGCCTACTGATGAACACTGAAGCTTTCTTT.

The rearrangement links TRBV4-1 to TRBJ1-2; TRBD1 is a possible D gene (5 bases). The germline gives CDR1 MGHRA, CDR2 YSYEKL. The length of the CDR3 is 16 residues. The V gene lost 0 bases and the J gene lost 8 bases, with 19 bases spanning the gap. The CDR3 sequence is CASSQEPGTRQAGYTF. In nucleotides, the CDR3 is TGCGCCAGCAGCCAAGAACCAGGGACCCGTCAGGCGGGCTACACCTTC.

The chain uses TRBV6-2 or TRBV6-3 and TRBJ2-3, with TRBD2 as a possible D gene (5 bases). Trimming stripped 2 bases from V and 2 bases from J, with 11 bases between. Germline lookup yields CDR1 MNHEY and CDR2 SVGEGT. CDR3 length equals 15 residues. The CDR3, as DNA: TGTGCCAGCAGTTACCTTGTCGGGGTCACAGATACGCAGTATTTT. Protein: CASSYLVGVTDTQYF.

The chain combines TRBV3-1 (or the pseudogene TRBV3-2) with TRBJ2-5, with 8 positions matching TRBD2. The CDR3 covers 15 residues. The germline V gene encodes CDR1 LGHDT and CDR2 YNNKEL (reference sequence). Trimming cost V 0 bases and J 5 bases; bases outside gene matches: 5. The chain's CDR3 is CASSQDGLAWETQYF. The CDR3 DNA reads TGTGCCAGCAGCCAAGATGGACTAGCTTGGGAGACCCAGTACTTC.

The rearrangement joins TRBV7-2 to TRBJ1-4, with a weak D call TRBD1 (5 bases). Per germline, CDR1 SGHTA and CDR2 FQGNSA. The CDR3 covers 14 residues. The ends were cut back, 6 bases at V and 8 bases at J, with 16 bases in the middle. The CDR3 is CASSSQVGEEKLFF. The CDR3 coding sequence is TGTGCCAGCAGTTCACAGGTCGGGGAGGAAAAACTGTTTTTT.

The genes are TRBV28 and TRBJ2-7, with D perhaps matching TRBD2 (6 bases). The germline gives CDR1 MDHEN, CDR2 SYDVKM. The length of the CDR3 is 16 residues. V dropped 3 bases and J dropped 3 bases, with 18 bases sitting between them. The chain's CDR3 is CASSLMGRDLNYEQYF. The CDR3 bases are TGTGCCAGCAGTTTGATGGGGCGGGACCTCAACTACGAGCAGTACTTC.